Listed below are T cell receptor beta chains from one sample, sequenced in a study of blood T cell repertoires in COVID-19. Produced via immunoSEQ multiplex PCR; TCRdb's table is partial and in-frame only. Counted here are under 200,000 clones, 70% to 90% occurring once; the ten biggest clones make up approximately 0.97%. Source material: peripheral blood. The receptor set was obtained from a man in his sixties with COVID-19, enrolled during active disease. CDR3s include the opening cysteine and the closing phenylalanine or tryptophan. A D gene is named only where the DNA matches it firmly. Size is omitted from some rows. Given values are once, few, many or a class for expanded clones.

j_call v_call d_call clone_size cdr3_aa cdr3_nt
TRBJ2-1 TRBV6-5 TRBD2 . CASSVAGAGGNEQFF TGTGCCAGCAGCGTTGCCGGCGCGGGAGGGAATGAGCAGTTCTTC
TRBJ1-2 TRBV27 TRBD1 . CASRRTGDNYGYTF TGTGCCAGCAGAAGGACAGGGGATAACTATGGCTACACCTTC
TRBJ2-6 TRBV30 . . CAWSLLSFGSGANVLTF TGTGCCTGGAGCCTTTTATCGTTCGGGTCGGGGGCCAACGTCCTGACTTTC
TRBJ2-7 TRBV28 TRBD1 . CASFDRTGEQYF TGTGCCAGCTTTGACAGGACAGGAGAGCAGTACTTC
TRBJ1-2 TRBV12-3/TRBV12-4 TRBD1 once CASSWDRTHGYTF TGTGCCAGCAGTTGGGACAGGACTCATGGCTACACCTTC
TRBJ2-3 TRBV14 TRBD1 . CASSRGQGRLADTQYF TGTGCCAGCAGCCGGGGACAGGGAAGGTTGGCAGATACGCAGTATTTT
TRBJ2-7 TRBV28 TRBD2 . CASSLIPSGSSGLQYF TGTGCCAGCAGTTTAATTCCGAGCGGGAGCTCGGGTTTGCAGTACTTC
TRBJ1-5 TRBV18 TRBD1 . CASSPGQGTNQPQHF TGTGCCAGCTCACCCGGACAGGGTACCAATCAGCCCCAGCATTTT
TRBJ2-1 TRBV9 . once CASSSQGNEQFF TGTGCCAGCAGTAGTCAGGGGAATGAGCAGTTCTTC
TRBJ1-2 TRBV10-3 . . CAISEQGRGYTF TGTGCCATCAGTGAACAGGGCCGTGGCTACACCTTC
TRBJ2-1 TRBV7-8 . . CASILRVRAPGFYNEQFF TGTGCCAGCATCCTGAGGGTCCGGGCTCCGGGGTTTTACAATGAGCAGTTCTTC
TRBJ2-7 TRBV27 TRBD1 . CATSRDRASPYEQYF TGTGCCACGTCCCGGGACAGGGCAAGCCCCTACGAGCAGTACTTC
TRBJ1-1 TRBV19 . . CASSMRDTEAFF TGTGCCAGTAGTATGAGGGACACTGAAGCTTTCTTT
TRBJ1-2 TRBV9 . . CASSATGTQANYGYTF TGTGCCAGCAGCGCGACCGGGACACAAGCTAACTATGGCTACACCTTC
TRBJ1-1 TRBV3-1/TRBV3-2 . once CASSHPGSRPEAFF TGTGCCAGCAGCCACCCAGGATCCCGCCCTGAAGCTTTCTTT
TRBJ2-3 TRBV7-8 TRBD2 . CASSLPGGIDTQYF TGTGCCAGCAGCTTACCGGGAGGGATAGATACGCAGTATTTT
TRBJ1-2 TRBV4-1 . . CASSQAPGTPYGYTF TGCGCCAGCAGCCAAGCCCCCGGGACACCCTATGGCTACACCTTC
TRBJ2-5 TRBV6-5 TRBD1 . CASCLDRGQETQYF TGTGCCAGCTGCCTAGACAGGGGTCAAGAGACCCAGTACTTC
TRBJ1-5 TRBV27 TRBD1 few CASSPLGTGHQPQHF TGTGCCAGCAGTCCCCTCGGGACAGGGCATCAGCCCCAGCATTTT
TRBJ1-3 TRBV4-1 . few CASRAPGQDSGNTIYF TGCGCCAGCAGGGCTCCCGGCCAGGACTCTGGAAACACCATATATTTT
TRBJ1-1 TRBV27 . few CASSSGFRNTEAFF TGTGCCAGCAGTTCGGGGTTCAGGAACACTGAAGCTTTCTTT
TRBJ2-1 TRBV5-4 TRBD2 . CASSDTSGRRNEQFF TGTGCCAGCAGCGATACTAGCGGGAGGCGAAATGAGCAGTTCTTC
TRBJ2-3 TRBV7-9 TRBD2 . CASSPGLAGGSPDTQYF TGTGCCAGCAGCCCGGGACTAGCGGGAGGGAGCCCAGATACGCAGTATTTT
TRBJ1-5 TRBV9 . . CASSVGGTKNQPQHF TGTGCCAGCAGCGTAGGTGGGACAAAGAATCAGCCCCAGCATTTT
TRBJ2-7 TRBV5-1 TRBD2 . CASSVGAGSPYEQYF TGCGCCAGCAGCGTGGGAGCGGGGTCCCCCTACGAGCAGTACTTC
TRBJ1-6 TRBV2 . . CASTFSGVSPLHF TGTGCCAGCACCTTCAGCGGTGTTTCACCCCTCCACTTT
TRBJ2-2 TRBV30 TRBD2 . CAWSAGLADTGELFF TGTGCCTGGAGCGCTGGACTAGCAGATACCGGGGAGCTGTTTTTT
TRBJ2-7 TRBV11-3 . . CASSYPSRYWYEQYF TGTGCCAGCAGCTACCCGTCCAGGTACTGGTACGAGCAGTACTTC
TRBJ2-5 TRBV7-2 TRBD1 . CASSTGEWQETQYF TGTGCCAGCAGCACAGGGGAGTGGCAAGAGACCCAGTACTTC
TRBJ1-4 TRBV19 TRBD1 . CASSRSGDRGRRGTNEKLFF TGTGCCAGTAGTCGCTCGGGGGACAGGGGGCGCCGTGGGACTAATGAAAAACTGTTTTTT
TRBJ1-2 TRBV3-1/TRBV3-2 . . CASSQEGGVLGAGYTF TGTGCCAGCAGCCAAGAGGGAGGGGTCCTGGGTGCGGGCTACACCTTC
TRBJ1-1 TRBV6-5 . once CASLNRPAGGTEAFF TGTGCCAGCCTGAACCGACCCGCCGGGGGCACTGAAGCTTTCTTT
TRBJ2-1 TRBV28 TRBD2 . CASRRGLAGVRNEQFF TGTGCCAGCCGCAGGGGACTAGCGGGAGTGAGAAATGAGCAGTTCTTC
TRBJ1-2 TRBV4-1 TRBD1 . CASSPDREDLYGYTF TGCGCCAGCAGCCCGGACAGGGAAGACCTCTATGGCTACACCTTC
TRBJ2-2 TRBV5-1 TRBD1 . CASSSGQGGSGELFF TGCGCCAGCAGCTCTGGACAGGGAGGTAGCGGGGAGCTGTTTTTT